This T cell receptor (beta chain) was sequenced for a study of shared clonotypes between healthy human individuals (dated by TCRdb to about 2020). General notes on the study: Two women and a few men aged 18 to 49 years were included in the cohort. For each donor, CD4 naive and CD4 memory were each given three plates, CD8 naive was given two plates, and CD8 memory was given one plate. Blood TCR repertoires of several healthy adults were deeply sequenced to estimate repertoire size and the extent of clonotype sharing between individuals. Different laboratories and diverse techniques were used to prepare libraries and sequence TCR repertoires, to increase sequencing depth and limit assay-specific biases. Leukapheresis yielded between about 0.85 and 10 billion PBMCs per donor.

Trimming costs V 4 bases and J 3 bases, and their ends lie 16 bases apart. Taken from cysteine to phenylalanine, the CDR3 has 15 residues. The sequence is cut down to CDR3 DNA, 45 bases in frame from base 1. Using the deep immunoSEQ assay, TCR CDR3 regions were amplified from genomic DNA by multiplex PCR. For each cell subset, the extracted genomic DNA was distributed evenly across all wells of several immunoSEQ 96-well plates, and each plate served as one replicate. For sorted subsets, roughly 200 ng of genomic DNA, equivalent to 25,000 to 35,000 T cell genomes, went into each replicate PCR. The purified libraries were quantified using a Qubit 3.0 fluorometer, sized with a Bioanalyzer 2100, and then quantified again using the KAPA Library Quantification kit. Every immunoSEQ 96-well plate was sequenced on a dedicated single-read 150-cycle Illumina NextSeq 550 flow cell. The study's processing was this. Because the immunoSEQ output held only junctional sequences and lacked quality scores, the filtering could not match the filtering applied to full-length reads. To assign V/J genes and CDR3, sequences were annotated against IMGT germline references using PyIR, a Python wrapper for IgBLAST v1.9. Reads were removed for weak V/J assignments (E-value above 1e-6), missing CDR3, stop codons, out-of-frame junctions, or ambiguous translated residues. A V3J clonotype was defined by an identical inferred V gene, J gene, and CDR3 amino acid sequence. To compute the percentage overlap between repertoires, the number of shared unique clonotypes was divided by the size of the smaller repertoire. Three approaches were used to assess repertoire richness: RTK rarefaction, the Chao1 estimator, and Recon v2.1 estimates of unobserved clonotypes. For all TCRbeta clonotypes obtained by the gDNA method from a handful of donors, generation probabilities were computed with OLGA. TCRdb's version of the immuneACCESS table is confined to in-frame rearrangements and falls short of the full clone set. An unresolved V gene accounts for under half of the shortfall where checked; the remainder is of unknown origin. V, J and clone size reflect that table, while D and trimming were determined from the DNA. Counted in this sample were some 1 million clones; about 75% of them appeared once. The top ten hold roughly 1.4% of the sample.

What the work shows at the level of the full study, not this receptor alone: Larger estimated clonotype richness was generally found for naive subsets than for memory subsets. Pairwise subsampling led to the expectation that sequencing depth would affect the degree of clonotype sharing among donors. Clonotypes shared by all four sorted-subset donors showed higher generation probabilities than non-shared clonotypes. Even with the large sequencing depth, rarefaction of the sorted-subset datasets indicated that sequencing was incomplete. Because the study included only a small number of donors, the genetic and exposure-history diversity represented was limited. When a handful of donors were compared, the shared fraction of clonotypes was about 5.4% for naive CD4, around 3.6% for naive CD8, more than 2% for memory CD4, and around 0.37% for memory CD8. Sampling was restricted to blood, and TCR repertoires in tissue are likely to differ from TCR repertoires in blood.

Details on this clone: No cognate antigen has been identified for it. Nothing much larger sits one base from this clone, and base qualities are not available.

Donors were healthy HIV-negative adults with no recently reported acute infections or vaccinations. Every donor was a Caucasian adult residing in Nashville, Tennessee, USA. CD4+ T cells were enriched by magnetic negative selection, after which naive cells were positively selected on CD45RA and the negative fraction was taken as the memory subset. Blood was collected by leukapheresis, and PBMCs were isolated by Ficoll-Histopaque density gradient centrifugation and then cryopreserved in liquid nitrogen vapor phase. Analytical flow cytometry was used to check the purity and quantity of each magnetically sorted T cell population. From each sorted fraction, genomic DNA was isolated and quantified by UV absorbance on a Nanodrop 2000c.

The clonotype comes from a man between 18 and 35 years old in good health. Sequenced: memory CD4+ T cells sorted from blood. The sample's cell subset or site label is to be understood as: CD45RA-negative fraction. The V and J segments used are TRBV5-3 and TRBJ1-1; the D gene is not confidently resolved. TRBV5-3 is known as an ORF, though its function is uncertain. The DNA sequence is given as TGTGCCAGAAGCCCCCGGTGGCGGGAGGACACTGAAGCTTTCTTT. Its translation is CARSPRWREDTEAFF.